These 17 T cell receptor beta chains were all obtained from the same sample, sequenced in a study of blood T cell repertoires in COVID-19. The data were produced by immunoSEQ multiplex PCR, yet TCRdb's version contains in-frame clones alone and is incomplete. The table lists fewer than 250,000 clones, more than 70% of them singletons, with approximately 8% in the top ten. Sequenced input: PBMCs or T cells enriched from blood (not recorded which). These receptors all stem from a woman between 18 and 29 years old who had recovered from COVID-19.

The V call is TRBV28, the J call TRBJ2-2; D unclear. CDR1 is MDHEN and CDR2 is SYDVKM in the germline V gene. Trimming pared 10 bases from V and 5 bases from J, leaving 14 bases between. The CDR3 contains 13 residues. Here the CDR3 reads CAIEQLMTGELFF. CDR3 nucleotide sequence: TGTGCCATAGAACAGCTAATGACCGGGGAGCTGTTTTTT.

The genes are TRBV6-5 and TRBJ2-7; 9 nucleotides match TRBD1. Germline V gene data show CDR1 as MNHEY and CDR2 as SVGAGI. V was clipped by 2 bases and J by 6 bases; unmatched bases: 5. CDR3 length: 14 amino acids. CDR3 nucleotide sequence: TGTGCCAGCAGTTACGGACAGGGGACAAGCGAGCAGTACTTC. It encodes CASSYGQGTSEQYF.

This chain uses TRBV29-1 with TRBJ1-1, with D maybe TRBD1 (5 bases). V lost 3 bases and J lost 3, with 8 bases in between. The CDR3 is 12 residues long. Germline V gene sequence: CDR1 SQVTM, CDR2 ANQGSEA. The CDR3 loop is CSVDRADTEAFF. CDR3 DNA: TGCAGCGTTGACAGGGCAGACACTGAAGCTTTCTTT.

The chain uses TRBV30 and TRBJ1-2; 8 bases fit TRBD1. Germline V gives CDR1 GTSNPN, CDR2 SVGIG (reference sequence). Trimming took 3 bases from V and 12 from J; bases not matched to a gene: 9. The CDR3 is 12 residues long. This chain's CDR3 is CAWSFQGARDTF. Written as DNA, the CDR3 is TGTGCCTGGAGCTTCCAGGGGGCGAGAGACACCTTC.

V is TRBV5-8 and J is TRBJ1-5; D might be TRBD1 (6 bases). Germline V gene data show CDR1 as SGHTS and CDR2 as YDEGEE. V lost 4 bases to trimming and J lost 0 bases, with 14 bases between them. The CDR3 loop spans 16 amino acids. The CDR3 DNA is TGTGCCAGCAGCCCTGGGACAAGGTCTAGCAATCAGCCCCAGCATTTT. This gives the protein CASSPGTRSSNQPQHF.

CDR3 bases: TGTGCCAGCAGCCGACGGGGGGTCACAGATACGCAGTATTTT. This sequence encodes CASSRRGVTDTQYF. The chain has TRBV9 and TRBJ2-3; 7 positions match TRBD2. The V segment lost 4 bases and the J segment 2 bases; nucleotides outside the gene matches: 4. In germline, CDR1 is SGDLS, CDR2 YYNGEE. This CDR3 has 14 amino acids.

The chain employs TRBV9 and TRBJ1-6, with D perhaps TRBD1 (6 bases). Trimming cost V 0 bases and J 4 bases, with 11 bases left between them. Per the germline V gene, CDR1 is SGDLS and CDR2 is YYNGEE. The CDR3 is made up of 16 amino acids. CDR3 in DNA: TGTGCCAGCAGCGTAGGCGGGGGGCCTTATAATTCACCCCTCCACTTT. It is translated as CASSVGGGPYNSPLHF.

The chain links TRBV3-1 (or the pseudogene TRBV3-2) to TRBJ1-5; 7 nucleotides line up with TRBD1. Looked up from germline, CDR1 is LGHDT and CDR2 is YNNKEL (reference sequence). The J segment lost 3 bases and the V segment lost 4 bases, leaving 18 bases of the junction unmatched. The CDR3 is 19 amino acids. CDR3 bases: TGTGCCAGCAGCCTCGCCCCGGGACAGCCTCCTTACTTCAATCAGCCCCAGCATTTT. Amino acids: CASSLAPGQPPYFNQPQHF.

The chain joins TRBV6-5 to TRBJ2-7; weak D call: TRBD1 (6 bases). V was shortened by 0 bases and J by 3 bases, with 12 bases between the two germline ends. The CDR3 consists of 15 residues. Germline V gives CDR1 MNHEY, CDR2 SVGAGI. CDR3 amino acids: CASSYSSGGNYEQYF. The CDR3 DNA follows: TGTGCCAGCAGTTACTCGAGTGGGGGCAACTACGAGCAGTACTTC.

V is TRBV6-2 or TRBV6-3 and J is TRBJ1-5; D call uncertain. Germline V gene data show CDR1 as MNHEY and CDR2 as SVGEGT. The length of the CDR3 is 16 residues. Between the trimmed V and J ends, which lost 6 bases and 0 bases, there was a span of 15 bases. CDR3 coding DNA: TGTGCCAGCAGCCCCAGCCACGGAGTTAGCAATCAGCCCCAGCATTTT. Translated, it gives CASSPSHGVSNQPQHF.

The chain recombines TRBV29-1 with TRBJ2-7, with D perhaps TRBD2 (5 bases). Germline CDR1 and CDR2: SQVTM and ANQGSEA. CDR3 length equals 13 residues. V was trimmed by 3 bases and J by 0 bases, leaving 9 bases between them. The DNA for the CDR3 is TGCAGCGTTGAGACGGGGAGCTCCTACGAGCAGTACTTC. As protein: CSVETGSSYEQYF.

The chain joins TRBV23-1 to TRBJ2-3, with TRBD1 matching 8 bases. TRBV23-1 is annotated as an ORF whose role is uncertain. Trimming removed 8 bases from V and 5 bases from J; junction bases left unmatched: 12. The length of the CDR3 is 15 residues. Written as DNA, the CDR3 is TGCGCCAGCCTGCCCCAGGGGGCTGTGGGAGATACGCAGTATTTT. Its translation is CASLPQGAVGDTQYF.

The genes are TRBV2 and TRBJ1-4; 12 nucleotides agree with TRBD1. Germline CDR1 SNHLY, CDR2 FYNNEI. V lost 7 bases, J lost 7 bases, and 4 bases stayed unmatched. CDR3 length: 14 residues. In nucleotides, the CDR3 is TGTGCCAGCATTCGGGACAGGGGGCGTGAAAAACTGTTTTTT. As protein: CASIRDRGREKLFF.

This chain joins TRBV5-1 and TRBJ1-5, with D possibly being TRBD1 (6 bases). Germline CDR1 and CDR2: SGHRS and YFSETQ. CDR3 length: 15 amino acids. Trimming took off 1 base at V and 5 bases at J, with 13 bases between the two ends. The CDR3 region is CASSLQGLSYQPQHF. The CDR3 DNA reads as TGCGCCAGCAGCTTGCAGGGGCTATCATATCAGCCCCAGCATTTT.

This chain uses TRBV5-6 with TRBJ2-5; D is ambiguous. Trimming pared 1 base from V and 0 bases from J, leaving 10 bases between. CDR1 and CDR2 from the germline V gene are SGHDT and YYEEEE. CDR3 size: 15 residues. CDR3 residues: CASSLWRMYQETQYF. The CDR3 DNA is TGTGCCAGCAGCTTGTGGCGGATGTACCAAGAGACCCAGTACTTC.

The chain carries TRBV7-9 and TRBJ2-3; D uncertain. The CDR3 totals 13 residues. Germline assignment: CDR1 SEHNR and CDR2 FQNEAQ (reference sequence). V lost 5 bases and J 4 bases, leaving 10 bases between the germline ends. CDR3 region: CASSPPSADTQYF. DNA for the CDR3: TGTGCCAGCAGCCCTCCGAGCGCAGATACGCAGTATTTT.

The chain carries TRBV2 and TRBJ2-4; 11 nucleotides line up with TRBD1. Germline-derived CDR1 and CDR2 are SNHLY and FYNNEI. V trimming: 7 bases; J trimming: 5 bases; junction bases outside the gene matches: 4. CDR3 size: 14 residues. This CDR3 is CASKRTGGENIQYF. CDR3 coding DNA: TGTGCCAGCAAAAGGACAGGGGGCGAAAACATTCAGTACTTC.